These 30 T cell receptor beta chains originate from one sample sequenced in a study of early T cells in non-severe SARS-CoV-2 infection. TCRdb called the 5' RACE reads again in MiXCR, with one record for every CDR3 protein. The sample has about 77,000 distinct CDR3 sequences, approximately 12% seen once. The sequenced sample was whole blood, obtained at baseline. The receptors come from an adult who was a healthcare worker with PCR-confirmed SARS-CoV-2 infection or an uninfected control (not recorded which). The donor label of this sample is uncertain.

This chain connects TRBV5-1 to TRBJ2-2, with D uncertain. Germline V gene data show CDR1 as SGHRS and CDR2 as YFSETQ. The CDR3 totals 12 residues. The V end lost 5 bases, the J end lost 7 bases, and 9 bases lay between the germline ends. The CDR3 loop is CASRFTIGELFF. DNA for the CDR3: TGCGCCAGCAGGTTTACCATCGGGGAGCTGTTTTTT.

The CDR3 loop is CASSERQGTEAFF. CDR3 bases: TGTGCCAGCAGTGAAAGACAGGGGACTGAAGCTTTCTTT. The J gene is TRBJ1-1, the V gene TRBV6-1; TRBD1 aligns across 8 bases. There are 13 residues in the CDR3. The ends lost 2 bases at V and 5 bases at J; junction bases unmatched: 1. CDR1 MNHNS and CDR2 SASEGT come from the germline V gene.

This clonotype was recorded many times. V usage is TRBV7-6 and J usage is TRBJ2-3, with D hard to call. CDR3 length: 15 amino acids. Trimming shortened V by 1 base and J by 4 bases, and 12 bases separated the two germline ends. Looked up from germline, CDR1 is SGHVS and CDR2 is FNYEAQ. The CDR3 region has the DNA TGTGCCAGCAGCTTAGGTGGACCCAAGGCAGATACGCAGTATTTT. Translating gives CASSLGGPKADTQYF.

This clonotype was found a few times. The DNA for the CDR3 is TGTGCCAGCAGCTTTGGGGCCGGGGAGCTGTTTTTT. This encodes CASSFGAGELFF. The genes are TRBV7-3 and TRBJ2-2; D uncertain. Trimming took off 3 bases at V and 6 bases at J, with 5 bases between the two ends. Germline CDR1 reads SGHTA; CDR2 reads FQGTGA. CDR3 length: 12 amino acids.

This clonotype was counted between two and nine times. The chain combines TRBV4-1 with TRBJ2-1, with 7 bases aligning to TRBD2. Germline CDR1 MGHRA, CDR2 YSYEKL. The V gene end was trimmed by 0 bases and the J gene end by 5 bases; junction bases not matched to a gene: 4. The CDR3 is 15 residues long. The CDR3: CASSQDGLGDNEQFF. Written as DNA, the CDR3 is TGCGCCAGCAGCCAAGATGGACTAGGGGACAATGAGCAGTTCTTC.

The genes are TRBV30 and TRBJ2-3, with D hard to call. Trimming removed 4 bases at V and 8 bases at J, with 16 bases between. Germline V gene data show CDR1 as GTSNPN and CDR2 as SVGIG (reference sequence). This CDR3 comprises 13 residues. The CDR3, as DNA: TGTGCCTGGACCCTAGTTACTCAGACTACGCAGTATTTT. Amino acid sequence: CAWTLVTQTTQYF.

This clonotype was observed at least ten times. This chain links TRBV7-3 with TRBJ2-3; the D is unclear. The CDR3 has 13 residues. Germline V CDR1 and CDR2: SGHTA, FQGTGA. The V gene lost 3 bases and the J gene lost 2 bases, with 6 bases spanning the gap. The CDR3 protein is CASSFLNTDTQYF. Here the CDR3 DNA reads TGTGCCAGCAGCTTCCTAAACACAGATACGCAGTATTTT.

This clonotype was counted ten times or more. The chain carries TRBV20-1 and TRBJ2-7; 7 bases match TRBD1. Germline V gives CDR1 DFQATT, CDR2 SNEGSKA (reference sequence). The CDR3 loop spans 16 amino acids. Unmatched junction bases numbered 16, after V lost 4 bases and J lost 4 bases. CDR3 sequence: CSATPLPGQLPYEQYF. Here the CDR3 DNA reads TGCAGTGCTACCCCCCTCCCGGGACAGCTCCCTTACGAGCAGTACTTC.

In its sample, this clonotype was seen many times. The CDR3 DNA reads as TGTGCCAGCAATGGCGGGGCCCGATACAATGAGCAGTTCTTC. Protein product: CASNGGARYNEQFF. The chain has TRBV6-6 and TRBJ2-1; possibly TRBD2 for D (6 bases). This CDR3 comprises 14 residues. Trimming cost V 7 bases and J 4 bases, with 14 bases left between them. Germline V gene data show CDR1 as MNHNY and CDR2 as SVGAGI (reference sequence).

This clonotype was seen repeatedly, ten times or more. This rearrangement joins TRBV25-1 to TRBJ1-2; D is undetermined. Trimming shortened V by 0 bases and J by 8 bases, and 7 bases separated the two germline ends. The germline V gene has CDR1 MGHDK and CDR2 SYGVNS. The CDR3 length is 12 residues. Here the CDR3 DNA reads TGTGCCAGCAGTGAATACGGCGGGGGCTACACCTTC. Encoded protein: CASSEYGGGYTF.

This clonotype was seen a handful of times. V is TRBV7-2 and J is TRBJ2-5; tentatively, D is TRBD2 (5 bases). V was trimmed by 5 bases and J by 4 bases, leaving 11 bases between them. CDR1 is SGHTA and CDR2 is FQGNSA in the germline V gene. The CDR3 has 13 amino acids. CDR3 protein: CASSPSGGETQYF. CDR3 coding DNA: TGTGCCAGCAGCCCCAGCGGAGGAGAGACCCAGTACTTC.

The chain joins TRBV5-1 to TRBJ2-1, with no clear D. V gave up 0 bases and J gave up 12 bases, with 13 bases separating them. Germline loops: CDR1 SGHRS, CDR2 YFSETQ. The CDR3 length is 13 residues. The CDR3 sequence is CASSLERAMGQFF. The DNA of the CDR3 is TGCGCCAGCAGCTTGGAAAGAGCCATGGGGCAGTTCTTC.

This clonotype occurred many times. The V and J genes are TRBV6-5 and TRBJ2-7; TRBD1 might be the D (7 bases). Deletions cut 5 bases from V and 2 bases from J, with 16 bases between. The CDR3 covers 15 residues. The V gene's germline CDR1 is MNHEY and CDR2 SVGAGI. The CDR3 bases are TGTGCCAGCAGTCTCCAGGGGGGCACAACCTACGAGCAGTACTTC. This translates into CASSLQGGTTYEQYF.

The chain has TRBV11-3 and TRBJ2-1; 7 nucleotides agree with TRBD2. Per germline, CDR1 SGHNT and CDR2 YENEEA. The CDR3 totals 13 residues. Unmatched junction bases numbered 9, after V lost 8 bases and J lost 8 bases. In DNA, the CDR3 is TGTGCCAGCGGGAGCGGGGTAGGGGATGAGCAGTTCTTC. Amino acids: CASGSGVGDEQFF.

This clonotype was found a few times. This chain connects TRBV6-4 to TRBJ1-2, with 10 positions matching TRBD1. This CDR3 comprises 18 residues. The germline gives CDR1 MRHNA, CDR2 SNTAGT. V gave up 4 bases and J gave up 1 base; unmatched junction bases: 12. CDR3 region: CASSGPPGTGAGNYGYTF. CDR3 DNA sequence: TGTGCCAGCAGTGGGCCTCCCGGGACAGGGGCCGGTAACTATGGCTACACCTTC.

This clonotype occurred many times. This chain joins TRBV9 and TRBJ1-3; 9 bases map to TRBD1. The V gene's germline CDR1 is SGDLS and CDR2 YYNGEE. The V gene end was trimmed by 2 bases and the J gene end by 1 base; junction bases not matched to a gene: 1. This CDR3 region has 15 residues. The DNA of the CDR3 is TGTGCCAGCAGCGTCGGGACAGGGTCTGGAAACACCATATATTTT. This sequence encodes CASSVGTGSGNTIYF.

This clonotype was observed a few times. The CDR3 nucleotides read TGCAGTGCTAGCGGGGGGCTGGATGAAAAACTGTTTTTT. Amino acids: CSASGGLDEKLFF. V usage is TRBV20-1 and J usage is TRBJ1-4; possible D gene TRBD1, 6 bases. CDR1 DFQATT and CDR2 SNEGSKA come from the germline V gene (reference sequence). V dropped 3 bases and J dropped 6 bases, with 11 bases sitting between them. The CDR3 sequence is 13 residues long.

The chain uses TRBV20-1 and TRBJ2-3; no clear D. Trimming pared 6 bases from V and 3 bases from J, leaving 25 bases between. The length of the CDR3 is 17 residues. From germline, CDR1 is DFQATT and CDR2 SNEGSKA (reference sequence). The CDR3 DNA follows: TGCAGTGCCACGCTCGTAGGGCGGACCCTTAGGACAGATACGCAGTATTTT. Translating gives CSATLVGRTLRTDTQYF.

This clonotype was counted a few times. The CDR3 DNA reads TGCAGTGCTAGATCTAGGGGGGCGAACACCGGGGAGCTGTTTTTT. This gives the protein CSARSRGANTGELFF. V usage is TRBV20-1 and J usage is TRBJ2-2; D might be TRBD1 or TRBD2, each matching 6 bases. This CDR3 comprises 15 residues. Trimming took off 2 bases at V and 0 bases at J, with 10 bases between the two ends. Germline lookup yields CDR1 DFQATT and CDR2 SNEGSKA (reference sequence).

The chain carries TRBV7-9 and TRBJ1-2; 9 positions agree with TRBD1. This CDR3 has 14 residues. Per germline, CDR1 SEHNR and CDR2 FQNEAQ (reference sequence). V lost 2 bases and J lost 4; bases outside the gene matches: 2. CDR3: CASSLKTGGYGYTF. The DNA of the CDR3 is TGTGCCAGCAGCTTAAAGACAGGGGGCTATGGCTACACCTTC.

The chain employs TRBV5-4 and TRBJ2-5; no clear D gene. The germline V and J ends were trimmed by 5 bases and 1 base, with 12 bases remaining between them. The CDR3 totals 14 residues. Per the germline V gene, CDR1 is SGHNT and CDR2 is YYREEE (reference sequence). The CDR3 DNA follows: TGTGCCAGCAGGCTGAGAGGCATCCAAGAGACCCAGTACTTC. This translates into CASRLRGIQETQYF.

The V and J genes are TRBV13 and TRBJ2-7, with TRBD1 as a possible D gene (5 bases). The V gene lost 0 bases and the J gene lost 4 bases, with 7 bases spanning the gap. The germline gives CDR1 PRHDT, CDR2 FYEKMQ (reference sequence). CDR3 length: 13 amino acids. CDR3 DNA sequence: TGTGCCAGCAGCTTAGGCCAGGGTTACGAGCAGTACTTC. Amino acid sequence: CASSLGQGYEQYF.

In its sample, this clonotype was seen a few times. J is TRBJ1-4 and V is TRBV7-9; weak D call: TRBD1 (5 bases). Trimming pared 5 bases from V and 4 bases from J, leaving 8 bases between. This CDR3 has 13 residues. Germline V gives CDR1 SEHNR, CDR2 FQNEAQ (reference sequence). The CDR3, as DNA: TGTGCCAGCAGCCACGACAGTAATGAAAAACTGTTTTTT. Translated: CASSHDSNEKLFF.

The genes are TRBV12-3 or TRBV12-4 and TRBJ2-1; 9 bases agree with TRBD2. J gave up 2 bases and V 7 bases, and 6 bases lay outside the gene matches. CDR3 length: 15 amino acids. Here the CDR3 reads CASTHSGSPYNEQFF. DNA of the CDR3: TGTGCCAGCACTCATAGCGGGAGTCCCTACAATGAGCAGTTCTTC.

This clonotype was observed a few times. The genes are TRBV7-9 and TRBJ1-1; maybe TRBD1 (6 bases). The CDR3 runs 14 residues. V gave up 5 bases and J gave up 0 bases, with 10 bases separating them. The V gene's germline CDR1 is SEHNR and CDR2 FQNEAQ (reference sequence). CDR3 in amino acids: CASSQQGLNTEAFF. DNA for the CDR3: TGTGCCAGCAGCCAACAGGGTTTGAACACTGAAGCTTTCTTT.

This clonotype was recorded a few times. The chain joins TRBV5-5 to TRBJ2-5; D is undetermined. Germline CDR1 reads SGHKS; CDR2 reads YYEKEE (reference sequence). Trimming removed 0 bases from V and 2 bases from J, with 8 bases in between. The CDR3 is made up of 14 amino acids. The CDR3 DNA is TGTGCCAGCAGCTTGGAGGCAGCTCAAGAGACCCAGTACTTC. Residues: CASSLEAAQETQYF.

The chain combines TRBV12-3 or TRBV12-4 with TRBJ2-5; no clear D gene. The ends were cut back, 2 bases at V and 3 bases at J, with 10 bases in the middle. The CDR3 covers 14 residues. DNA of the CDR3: TGTGCCAGCAGTTTAAGGGAAGGAAAAGAGACCCAGTACTTC. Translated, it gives CASSLREGKETQYF.

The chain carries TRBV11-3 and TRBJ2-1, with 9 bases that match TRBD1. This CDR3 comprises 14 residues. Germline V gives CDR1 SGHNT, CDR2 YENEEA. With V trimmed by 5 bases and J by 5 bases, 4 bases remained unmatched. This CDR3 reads CASSPWTGDNEQFF. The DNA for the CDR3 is TGTGCCAGCAGCCCGTGGACAGGGGACAATGAGCAGTTCTTC.

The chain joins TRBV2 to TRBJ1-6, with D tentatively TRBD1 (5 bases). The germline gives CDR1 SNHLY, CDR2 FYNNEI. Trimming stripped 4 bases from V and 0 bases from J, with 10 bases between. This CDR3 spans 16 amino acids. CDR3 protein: CASSGRDSSYNSPLHF. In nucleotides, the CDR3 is TGTGCCAGCAGTGGTCGCGACAGCTCCTATAATTCACCCCTCCACTTT.

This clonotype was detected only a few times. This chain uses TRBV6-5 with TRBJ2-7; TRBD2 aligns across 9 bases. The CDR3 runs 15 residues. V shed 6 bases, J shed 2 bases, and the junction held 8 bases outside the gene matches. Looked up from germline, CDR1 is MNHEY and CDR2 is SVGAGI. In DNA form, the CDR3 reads TGTGCCAGCAGCAACCCGCCTAGCGGGACCTACGAGCAGTACTTC. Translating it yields CASSNPPSGTYEQYF.